The 15 T cell receptor beta chains below come from one sample, sequenced in a study of cytomegalovirus exposure and HLA in healthy donors. PCR was performed using 60 Vbeta and 13 Jbeta primers. Profiling relied on immunoSEQ multiplex PCR, and the TCRdb table lists in-frame clones only, not all of them. The table records approximately 110,000 clones, about 12% of them present only once. Sequenced sample: PBMCs. These receptor sequences come from a man between 35 and 55 years old in good health and CMV-seropositive.

This clone was seen only a few times. This chain connects TRBV7-9 to TRBJ2-7; tentative D call: TRBD1 (7 bases). V was trimmed by 1 base and J by 9 bases, leaving 13 bases between them. The CDR3 has 13 amino acids. Germline lookup yields CDR1 SEHNR and CDR2 FQNEAQ (reference sequence). DNA for the CDR3: TGTGCCAGCAGCTTAGACAGGGGACTTGGGCAGTACTTC. As protein: CASSLDRGLGQYF.

This clone was seen a few times. The chain uses TRBV19 and TRBJ2-2; 7 bases line up with TRBD2. The V and J ends lost 4 bases and 6 bases, in that order; junction bases with no gene match: 5. Per the germline V gene, CDR1 is LNHDA and CDR2 is SQIVND (reference sequence). This CDR3 is built from 14 residues. CDR3 amino acids: CASSSGGSAGELFF. The DNA for the CDR3 is TGTGCCAGTAGTAGCGGGGGATCCGCCGGGGAGCTGTTTTTT.

This clone has a handful of counts. The V call is TRBV5-1, the J call TRBJ2-7; no reliable D call. CDR3 size: 14 residues. V was pared by 4 bases and J by 3 bases, with 14 bases between. Germline CDR1 is SGHRS and CDR2 is YFSETQ. Here the CDR3 reads CASSLTEYGYEQYF. Written as DNA, the CDR3 is TGCGCCAGCAGCCTGACTGAGTACGGCTACGAGCAGTACTTC. Filled out from reference TRBV5-1 and TRBJ2-7, the complete variable domain reads KAGVTQTPRYLIKTRGQQVTLSCSPISGHRSVSWYQQTPGQGLQFLFEYFSETQRNKGNFPGRFSGRQFSNSRSEMNVSTLELGDSALYLCASSLTEYGYEQYFGPGTRLTVT.

V and J are TRBV7-8 and TRBJ1-5; tentative D call: TRBD1 (6 bases). Trimming pared 2 bases from V and 1 base from J, leaving 12 bases between. This CDR3 has 16 residues. Germline CDR1 reads SGHVS; CDR2 reads FQNEAQ. CDR3 sequence: CASSLTYRESNQPQHF. The CDR3 DNA reads as TGTGCCAGCAGCTTAACCTACAGGGAAAGCAATCAGCCCCAGCATTTT.

The genes are TRBV6-4 and TRBJ2-6; D is uncertain. V shed 0 bases and J shed 1 base, with 4 bases lying between them. Germline values: CDR1 MRHNA, CDR2 SNTAGT. This CDR3 is 15 amino acids long. The CDR3 sequence: CASSDSTSGANVLTF. The DNA of the CDR3 is TGTGCCAGCAGTGACTCGACTTCTGGGGCCAACGTCCTGACTTTC.

The chain couples TRBV9 to TRBJ2-1; TRBD2 aligns across 9 bases. Germline V gives CDR1 SGDLS, CDR2 YYNGEE. V was clipped by 5 bases and J by 5 bases; unmatched bases: 2. The CDR3 covers 13 residues. The CDR3 nucleotides read TGTGCCAGCAGGGGACTAGCTAACAATGAGCAGTTCTTC. Protein: CASRGLANNEQFF.

This chain connects TRBV19 to TRBJ2-5; D uncertain. The assigned J gene may be wrong: the sequence end matches TRBJ2-7 better. CDR1 LNHDA and CDR2 SQIVND come from the germline V gene (reference sequence). The CDR3 runs to 13 residues. DNA of the CDR3: TGTGCCAGTAGTACACTACCCTCCTACGAGCAGTACTTC. Encoded protein: CASSTLPSYEQYF.

This clone was seen a handful of times. The chain carries TRBV19 and TRBJ1-5; D is unresolved. From germline, CDR1 is LNHDA and CDR2 SQIVND (reference sequence). Trimming pared 3 bases from V and 0 bases from J, leaving 18 bases between. CDR3 length: 18 residues. The CDR3 region is CASSITIDSRNSNQPQHF. The CDR3 region has the DNA TGTGCCAGTAGTATCACCATCGATTCCAGGAATAGCAATCAGCCCCAGCATTTT.

The DNA of the CDR3 is TGTGCCTGGACCCGGGAGAAAGAAGAAGAGACCCAGTACTTC. Amino acid sequence: CAWTREKEEETQYF. The chain combines TRBV30 with TRBJ2-5; D is perhaps TRBD2 (6 bases). Trimming pared 4 bases from V and 3 bases from J, leaving 15 bases between. From germline, CDR1 is GTSNPN and CDR2 SVGIG (reference sequence). The CDR3 is made up of 14 amino acids. Complete variable domain (other parts from reference TRBV30 and TRBJ2-5): SQTIHQWPATLVQPVGSPLSLECTVEGTSNPNLYWYRQAAGRGLQLLFYSVGIGQISSEVPQNLSASRPQDRQFILSSKKLLLSDSGFYLCAWTREKEEETQYFGPGTRLLVL.

This clone has a handful of counts. One junction end does not reproduce the germline sequence, and a read error may be involved. The rearrangement links TRBV5-1 to TRBJ2-7, with 7 bases that match TRBD1. Germline V gives CDR1 SGHRS, CDR2 YFSETQ. This CDR3 comprises 11 residues. CDR3 sequence reads: CASSLGQGNFF. The DNA for the CDR3 is TGCGCCAGCAGCTTGGGACAGGGCAATTTCTTC.

The V and J genes are TRBV11-2 and TRBJ2-3; 7 bases are a match to TRBD2. The CDR3 is 16 amino acids. The V segment lost 0 bases and the J segment 6 bases; nucleotides outside the gene matches: 9. CDR1 is SGHAT and CDR2 is FQNNGV in the germline V gene. CDR3 bases: TGTGCCAGCAGCTTAGAAGCTAGCGGATATGCGGATACGCAGTATTTT. Translating it yields CASSLEASGYADTQYF.

There are a few counts of this clone. Germline is not matched at one junction end, which may reflect a read error. This chain's CDR3 is CASWSGTGGNAIYF. Written as DNA, the CDR3 is TGTGCCAGCTGGTCGGGGACGGGAGGAAACGCCATATATTTT. The genes are TRBV27 and TRBJ1-3; weak D call: TRBD1 (5 bases). The CDR3 is made up of 14 amino acids. CDR1 and CDR2 from the germline V gene are MNHEY and SMNVEV (reference sequence).

This clone has a handful of counts. V and J are TRBV6-6 and TRBJ1-2, with D perhaps matching TRBD1 (6 bases). Germline loops: CDR1 MNHNY, CDR2 SVGAGI (reference sequence). Trimming pared 0 bases from V and 7 bases from J, leaving 12 bases between. This CDR3 has 14 residues. The CDR3 region has the DNA TGTGCCAGCAGTTACTCTTTGGGGGACACTGGCTACACCTTC. Protein product: CASSYSLGDTGYTF.

This sequence joins TRBV9 and TRBJ2-2; 12 nucleotides match TRBD2. The CDR3 covers 16 residues. The germline gives CDR1 SGDLS, CDR2 YYNGEE. V lost 4 bases to trimming and J lost 7 bases; unmatched junction nucleotides: 8. This chain's CDR3 is CASSMWTSGAGGELFF. Here the CDR3 DNA reads TGTGCCAGCAGCATGTGGACTAGCGGGGCCGGCGGGGAGCTGTTTTTT. The full variable domain, in which reference TRBV9 and TRBJ2-2 provide the parts outside the CDR3, is DSGVTQTPKHLITATGQRVTLRCSPRSGDLSVYWYQQSLDQGLQFLIQYYNGEERAKGNILERFSAQQFPDLHSELNLSSLELGDSALYFCASSMWTSGAGGELFFGEGSRLTVL.

There are a few counts of this clone. The rearrangement links TRBV4-1 to TRBJ1-1, with D possibly TRBD1 on 6 matching bases. The germline V gene encodes CDR1 MGHRA and CDR2 YSYEKL. This CDR3 is built from 13 residues. Trimming cost V 4 bases and J 7 bases, with 13 bases left between them. In DNA, the CDR3 is TGCGCCAGCAGCCTAAACACAGGGAGTGAAGCTTTCTTT. It codes for CASSLNTGSEAFF.